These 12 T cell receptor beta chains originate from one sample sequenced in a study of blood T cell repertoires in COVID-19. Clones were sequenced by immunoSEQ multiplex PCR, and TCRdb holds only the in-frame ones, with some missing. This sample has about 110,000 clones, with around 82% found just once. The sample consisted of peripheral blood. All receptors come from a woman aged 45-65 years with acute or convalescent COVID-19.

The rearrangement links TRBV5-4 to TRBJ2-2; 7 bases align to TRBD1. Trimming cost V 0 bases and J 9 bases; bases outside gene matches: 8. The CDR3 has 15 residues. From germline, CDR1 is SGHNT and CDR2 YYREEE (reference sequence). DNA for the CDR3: TGTGCCAGCAGCTTGGACCCTGACAGGGTCCGGGAGCTGTTTTTT. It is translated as CASSLDPDRVRELFF.

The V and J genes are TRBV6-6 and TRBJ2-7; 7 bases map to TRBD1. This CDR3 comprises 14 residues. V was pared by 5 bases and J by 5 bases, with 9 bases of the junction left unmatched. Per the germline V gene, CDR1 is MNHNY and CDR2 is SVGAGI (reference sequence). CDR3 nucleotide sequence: TGTGCCAGCAGTCACGGGACAGACTACGACGAGCAGTACTTC. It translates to CASSHGTDYDEQYF.

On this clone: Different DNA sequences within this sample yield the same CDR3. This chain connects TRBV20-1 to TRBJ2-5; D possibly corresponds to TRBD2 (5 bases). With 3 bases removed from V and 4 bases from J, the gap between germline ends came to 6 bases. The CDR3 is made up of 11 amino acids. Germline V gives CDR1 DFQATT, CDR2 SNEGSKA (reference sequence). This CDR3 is CSARAGETQYF. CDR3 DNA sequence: TGCAGTGCTAGGGCGGGAGAGACCCAGTACTTC.

CDR3 protein: CASSGASGANVLTF. CDR3 nucleotides: TGCGCCAGCAGTGGGGCGTCTGGGGCCAACGTCCTGACTTTC. The chain couples TRBV10-1 to TRBJ2-6; no clear D. Per germline, CDR1 WNHNN and CDR2 SYGVQD (reference sequence). The CDR3 runs 14 residues. The V end lost 4 bases, the J end lost 1 base, and 5 bases lay between the germline ends.

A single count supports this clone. The CDR3 here is CASKQGSGANVLTF. The CDR3 coding sequence is TGTGCCAGCAAGCAGGGCTCTGGGGCCAACGTCCTGACTTTC. This chain links TRBV27 with TRBJ2-6; tentative D call: TRBD1 (5 bases). V was shortened by 7 bases and J by 0 bases, with 7 bases between the two germline ends. The CDR3 runs 14 residues. From germline, CDR1 is MNHEY and CDR2 SMNVEV (reference sequence).

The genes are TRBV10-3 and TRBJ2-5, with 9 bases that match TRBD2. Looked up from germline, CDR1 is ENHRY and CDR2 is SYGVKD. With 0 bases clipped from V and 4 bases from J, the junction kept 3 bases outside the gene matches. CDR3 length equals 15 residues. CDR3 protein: CAISESAGGRETQYF. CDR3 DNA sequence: TGTGCCATCAGTGAGTCTGCGGGGGGGCGAGAGACCCAGTACTTC.

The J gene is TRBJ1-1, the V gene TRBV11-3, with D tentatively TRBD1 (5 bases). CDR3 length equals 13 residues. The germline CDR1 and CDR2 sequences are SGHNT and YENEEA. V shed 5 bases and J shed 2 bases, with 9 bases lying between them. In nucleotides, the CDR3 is TGTGCCAGCAGCCGGAGGGGTAACACTGAAGCTTTCTTT. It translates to CASSRRGNTEAFF. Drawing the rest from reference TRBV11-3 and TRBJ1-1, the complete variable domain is EAGVVQSPRYKIIEKKQPVAFWCNPISGHNTLYWYLQNLGQGPELLIRYENEEAVDDSQLPKDRFSAERLKGVDSTLKIQPAELGDSAVYLCASSRRGNTEAFFGQGTRLTVV.

CDR3 DNA sequence: TGTGCCAGCAGCGCCGGGCCGGAGGAGCCGCAGTTCTTC. Its translation is CASSAGPEEPQFF. V usage is TRBV9 and J usage is TRBJ2-1, with D perhaps matching TRBD2 (5 bases). Trimming removed 3 bases at V and 12 bases at J, with 16 bases between. Germline CDR1 reads SGDLS; CDR2 reads YYNGEE. This CDR3 has 13 amino acids.

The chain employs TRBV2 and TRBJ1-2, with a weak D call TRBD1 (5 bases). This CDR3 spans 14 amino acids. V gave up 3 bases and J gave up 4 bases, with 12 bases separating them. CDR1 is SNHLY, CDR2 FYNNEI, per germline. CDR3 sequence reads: CASSEGGRFYGYTF. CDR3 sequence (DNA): TGTGCCAGCAGTGAGGGGGGTAGATTCTATGGCTACACCTTC.

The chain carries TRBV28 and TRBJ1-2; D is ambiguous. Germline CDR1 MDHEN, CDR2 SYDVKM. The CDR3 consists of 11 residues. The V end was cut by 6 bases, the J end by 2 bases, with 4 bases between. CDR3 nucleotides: TGTGCCAGCAGCCTCAACTATGGCTACACCTTC. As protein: CASSLNYGYTF.

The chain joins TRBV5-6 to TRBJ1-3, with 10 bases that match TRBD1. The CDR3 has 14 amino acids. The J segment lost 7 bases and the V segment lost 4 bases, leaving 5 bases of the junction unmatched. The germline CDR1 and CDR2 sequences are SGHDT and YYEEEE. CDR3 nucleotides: TGTGCCAGCAGCCCCGAGACAGGGGGCAACACCATATATTTT. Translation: CASSPETGGNTIYF.

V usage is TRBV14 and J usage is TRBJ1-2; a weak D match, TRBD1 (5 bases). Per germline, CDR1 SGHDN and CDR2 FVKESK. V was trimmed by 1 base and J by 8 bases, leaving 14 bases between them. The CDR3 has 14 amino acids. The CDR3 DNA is TGTGCCAGCAGCCAAGGACGAGGGACTGTGGGCTACACCTTC. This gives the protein CASSQGRGTVGYTF.